Shown below are 30 T cell receptor beta chains from a single sample sequenced in a study of vaccination effects on CD4 cells after COVID-19. The data were produced by immunoSEQ multiplex PCR, yet TCRdb's version contains in-frame clones alone and is incomplete. The repertoire holds more than 20,000 clones, with 69% as singletons. Antigen-specific CD4+ T cells were first expanded with viral peptide pools by the ViraFEST assay and only then sequenced. At the end of 10 days of culture, CD4+ T cells were isolated. Confirmation by PCR established that the person had SARS-CoV-2 infection between March and December 2020. Antigens of these TCRs are unknown. The source material was CD4+ T cells from PBMCs cultured with SARS-CoV-2 spike peptides, sampled before COVID-19 vaccination. The receptor source for this set is a human donor who had a prior SARS-CoV-2 infection.

This clone has more than one count but fewer than ten. This chain links TRBV7-2 with TRBJ2-7; D not certain. CDR3 length equals 15 residues. Per the germline V gene, CDR1 is SGHTA and CDR2 is FQGNSA. Deletions cut 3 bases from V and 0 bases from J, with 12 bases between. CDR3 region: CASSFGRLSSYEQYF. CDR3 sequence (DNA): TGTGCCAGCAGCTTCGGACGGTTAAGCTCCTACGAGCAGTACTTC.

The chain employs TRBV4-1 and TRBJ2-4; 11 bases align to TRBD2. Losses at the gene ends were 6 bases for V and 1 base for J; bases not matched to a gene: 8. Germline CDR1 and CDR2: MGHRA and YSYEKL. CDR3 length: 17 amino acids. CDR3 residues: CASRPVLAGAAKNIQYF. CDR3 bases: TGCGCCAGCAGGCCTGTACTAGCGGGAGCTGCCAAAAACATTCAGTACTTC.

V and J are TRBV4-3 and TRBJ2-7; D is perhaps TRBD1 (5 bases). The V end was cut by 3 bases, the J end by 2 bases, with 11 bases between. The CDR3 is made up of 14 amino acids. Germline V CDR1 and CDR2: LGHNA, YSLEER. CDR3 DNA sequence: TGCGCCAGCAGCCAGGCACAGGCAGCCTACGAGCAGTACTTC. Translating it yields CASSQAQAAYEQYF.

This rearrangement joins TRBV7-2 to TRBJ2-1; 12 bases agree with TRBD2. V shed 5 bases and J 3 bases; nucleotides not matched to a gene: 2. The CDR3 is 15 amino acids. From germline, CDR1 is SGHTA and CDR2 FQGNSA. The CDR3 coding sequence is TGTGCCAGCAGCGGACTAGCGGGGAGCTACAATGAGCAGTTCTTC. Residues: CASSGLAGSYNEQFF.

The rearrangement uses TRBV11-2 and TRBJ1-2; TRBD1 might be the D (6 bases). The ends were cut back, 5 bases at V and 7 bases at J, with 17 bases in the middle. The CDR3 totals 14 residues. Per germline, CDR1 SGHAT and CDR2 FQNNGV. CDR3 in amino acids: CASSPKTGFSGYTF. The CDR3 DNA reads TGTGCCAGCAGCCCCAAGACAGGCTTTAGTGGCTACACCTTC.

This clone was counted a few times. The chain recombines TRBV2 with TRBJ2-6; D ambiguous. This CDR3 is 15 amino acids long. The germline CDR1 and CDR2 sequences are SNHLY and FYNNEI. V lost 6 bases, J lost 0 bases, and 9 bases lay in between. The CDR3 DNA is TGTGCCAGCAGAAGATACAGCTCTGGGGCCAACGTCCTGACTTTC. As protein: CASRRYSSGANVLTF.

The rearrangement uses TRBV15 and TRBJ2-1; D not resolved. From germline, CDR1 is LNHNV and CDR2 YYDKDF (reference sequence). The CDR3 covers 14 residues. V was shortened by 4 bases and J by 7 bases, with 14 bases between the two germline ends. This chain's CDR3 is CATSTRTDGNEQFF. CDR3 in DNA: TGTGCCACCAGCACCCGGACCGATGGGAATGAGCAGTTCTTC.

The count of this clone is one. The J gene is TRBJ2-3, the V gene TRBV10-2; TRBD2 matches at 8 bases. CDR1 is WSHSY, CDR2 SAAADI, per germline. The CDR3 loop spans 15 amino acids. The V gene end was trimmed by 5 bases and the J gene end by 2 bases; junction bases not matched to a gene: 6. As DNA, the CDR3 is TGCGCCAGCAGTCTTACTAGCGGAGCCACAGATACGCAGTATTTT. It is translated as CASSLTSGATDTQYF.

This clone is labeled medium-sized (0.01 to 0.1%). The V and J genes are TRBV6-6 and TRBJ2-7, with 7 bases matching TRBD2. J was trimmed by 5 bases and V by 2 bases; bases with no gene match: 6. The V gene's germline CDR1 is MNHNY and CDR2 SVGAGI (reference sequence). The CDR3 runs 14 residues. CDR3 nucleotide sequence: TGTGCCAGCAGTTACGGGAGGGAATCTGACGAGCAGTACTTC. Protein: CASSYGRESDEQYF.

The V gene is TRBV25-1, the J gene TRBJ2-1; 9 bases agree with TRBD1. The germline CDR1 and CDR2 sequences are MGHDK and SYGVNS. This CDR3 has 15 amino acids. The V segment lost 4 bases and the J segment 9 bases; nucleotides outside the gene matches: 10. CDR3 DNA: TGTGCCAGCAGTGCAAGGGACAGGGTGATCGGTGAGCAGTTCTTC. It translates to CASSARDRVIGEQFF.

The chain couples TRBV5-4 to TRBJ1-2; 10 bases agree with TRBD1. The CDR3 length is 17 residues. The trim removed 0 bases at V and 4 bases at J, leaving 9 bases unmatched. Germline CDR1 and CDR2: SGHNT and YYREEE (reference sequence). In DNA form, the CDR3 reads TGTGCCAGCAGCTTGGAAGGTGACAGGGGGCATATCTATGGCTACACCTTC. It is translated as CASSLEGDRGHIYGYTF. Combining the CDR3 with reference TRBV5-4 and TRBJ1-2 gives the whole variable domain ETGVTQSPTHLIKTRGQQVTLRCSSQSGHNTVSWYQQALGQGPQFIFQYYREEENGRGNFPPRFSGLQFPNYSSELNVNALELDDSALYLCASSLEGDRGHIYGYTFGSGTRLTVV.

The rearrangement uses TRBV3-1 (or the pseudogene TRBV3-2) and TRBJ2-5; D uncertain. Trimming took off 6 bases at V and 3 bases at J, with 17 bases between the two ends. The germline CDR1 and CDR2 sequences are LGHDT and YNNKEL (reference sequence). The CDR3 covers 15 residues. DNA for the CDR3: TGTGCCAGCAGAAGACATGGCAGTACTAAAGAGACCCAGTACTTC. Encoded protein: CASRRHGSTKETQYF.

The CDR3 sequence is CSVDAGARGDTQYF. The CDR3 nucleotides are TGCAGCGTTGATGCAGGGGCGAGGGGAGATACGCAGTATTTT. The V call is TRBV29-1, the J call TRBJ2-3; D might be TRBD1 (6 bases). The V gene lost 3 bases and the J gene lost 5 bases, with 15 bases spanning the gap. The CDR3 has 14 residues. Per the germline V gene, CDR1 is SQVTM and CDR2 is ANQGSEA.

The chain has TRBV7-2 and TRBJ2-7, with D maybe TRBD1 (7 bases). The CDR3 has 12 amino acids. The germline V gene has CDR1 SGHTA and CDR2 FQGNSA. V lost 8 bases and J lost 3, with 11 bases in between. The CDR3 DNA reads TGTGCCAGCGGAGGGGGCAACTACGAGCAGTACTTC. Amino acids: CASGGGNYEQYF.

The chain couples TRBV9 to TRBJ1-3; perhaps TRBD1 as D (5 bases). V gave up 4 bases and J gave up 2 bases, with 10 bases separating them. The CDR3 covers 14 residues. Germline values: CDR1 SGDLS, CDR2 YYNGEE. This CDR3 reads CASSKQGAGNTIYF. Here the CDR3 DNA reads TGTGCCAGCAGCAAACAAGGGGCTGGAAACACCATATATTTT.

In this sample, this clone turned up a few times. V gene TRBV7-9 combines with J gene TRBJ1-1; D unresolved. V was clipped by 3 bases and J by 0 bases, with 5 bases between them. CDR1 is SEHNR, CDR2 FQNEAQ, per germline (reference sequence). CDR3 length equals 13 residues. This CDR3 reads CASSFDMNTEAFF. In DNA, the CDR3 is TGTGCCAGCAGCTTTGACATGAACACTGAAGCTTTCTTT.

This chain joins TRBV6-6 and TRBJ2-5; TRBD2 matches at 13 bases. The J segment lost 4 bases and the V segment lost 5 bases, leaving 4 bases of the junction unmatched. The CDR3 is 15 residues long. From germline, CDR1 is MNHNY and CDR2 SVGAGI (reference sequence). CDR3 nucleotides: TGTGCCAGCAGTCGGACTAGCGGGAGCAGAGAGACCCAGTACTTC. Amino acid sequence: CASSRTSGSRETQYF.

The CDR3 region is CASSEPGQGWGYRGYTF. Written as DNA, the CDR3 is TGTGCCAGCAGCGAGCCGGGACAGGGGTGGGGCTATCGTGGCTACACCTTC. The chain employs TRBV5-4 and TRBJ1-2, with TRBD1 identical over 10 bases. The length of the CDR3 is 17 residues. The ends lost 4 bases at V and 7 bases at J; junction bases unmatched: 16. Germline V gene data show CDR1 as SGHNT and CDR2 as YYREEE (reference sequence).

This clone was recorded only once. V usage is TRBV12-5 and J usage is TRBJ2-3; D gene ambiguous. This CDR3 region has 15 residues. The germline CDR1 and CDR2 sequences are LGHNT and FRNRAP. The germline V and J ends were trimmed by 5 bases and 5 bases, with 17 bases remaining between them. CDR3 bases: TGTGCTAGTGGTGCCCCCGTTGGGGTGATAGATACGCAGTATTTT. Amino acids: CASGAPVGVIDTQYF.

The chain couples TRBV19 to TRBJ1-6; 10 bases map to TRBD1. Germline V lookup: CDR1 LNHDA, CDR2 SQIVND (reference sequence). The CDR3 length is 15 residues. V lost 5 bases and J lost 9; bases outside the gene matches: 7. CDR3 amino acids: CASSATGGQGSPLHF. The CDR3, as DNA: TGTGCCAGTAGTGCGACAGGGGGCCAGGGTTCACCCCTCCACTTT.

This clone showed up just a few times. The V call is TRBV2, the J call TRBJ2-7; 9 bases agree with TRBD1. Unmatched junction bases numbered 5, after V lost 8 bases and J lost 6 bases. Germline CDR1 SNHLY, CDR2 FYNNEI. This CDR3 is built from 12 residues. CDR3 nucleotide sequence: TGTGCCAGCGGACAGGGGAGGGTCGAGCAGTACTTC. It yields the protein CASGQGRVEQYF.

The rearrangement joins TRBV3-1 (or the pseudogene TRBV3-2) to TRBJ1-4, with D perhaps TRBD1 (5 bases). Germline CDR1 is LGHDT and CDR2 is YNNKEL (reference sequence). Trimming pared 4 bases from V and 8 bases from J, leaving 14 bases between. The CDR3 totals 14 residues. For the CDR3, the DNA is TGTGCCAGCAGCCCCTTTCAGGGAGGGGAAAAACTGTTTTTT. It is translated as CASSPFQGGEKLFF.

The gene calls are TRBV19 and TRBJ2-2, with 15 bases that match TRBD2. Germline-derived CDR1 and CDR2 are LNHDA and SQIVND (reference sequence). Trimming at V came to 3 bases and at J to 1 base, leaving 0 bases not matched to a gene. This CDR3 is built from 17 residues. The CDR3 loop is CASSMGLAGGNTGELFF. The CDR3 DNA is TGTGCCAGTAGTATGGGACTAGCGGGAGGGAACACCGGGGAGCTGTTTTTT.

This clone appeared a single time. J is TRBJ1-2 and V is TRBV5-1, with TRBD1 matching 11 bases. The CDR3 runs to 14 residues. Germline assignment: CDR1 SGHRS and CDR2 YFSETQ. V lost 3 bases, J lost 8 bases, and 6 bases stayed unmatched. CDR3 bases: TGCGCCAGCAGCTCGGACGGGACAGGGGGGGGCTACACCTTC. Residues: CASSSDGTGGGYTF.

CDR3 residues: CSAYRTEAFF. The CDR3, as DNA: TGCAGTGCTTACCGCACTGAAGCTTTCTTT. The rearrangement links TRBV20-1 to TRBJ1-1; no clear D. The V end lost 5 bases, the J end lost 4 bases, and 5 bases lay between the germline ends. The germline CDR1 and CDR2 sequences are DFQATT and SNEGSKA (reference sequence). The CDR3 has 10 residues.

About this clone itself: This CDR3 is also generated by other DNA sequences in the sample. The rearrangement uses TRBV6-5 and TRBJ2-5; D possibly corresponds to TRBD1 (6 bases). The V end was cut by 0 bases, the J end by 5 bases, with 13 bases between. Germline V gene data show CDR1 as MNHEY and CDR2 as SVGAGI. The length of the CDR3 is 15 residues. The CDR3 spells CASSYSTGNRETQYF. CDR3 sequence (DNA): TGTGCCAGCAGTTACTCAACAGGGAATAGGGAGACCCAGTACTTC.

The chain combines TRBV5-1 with TRBJ2-1; TRBD1 agrees at 10 bases. The CDR3 loop spans 15 amino acids. V gave up 4 bases and J gave up 8 bases; unmatched junction bases: 9. CDR1 and CDR2 from the germline V gene are SGHRS and YFSETQ. The CDR3, as DNA: TGCGCCAGCAGCCTCCGGGACAGGGGATTCCATGAGCAGTTCTTC. It translates to CASSLRDRGFHEQFF.

This chain joins TRBV7-2 and TRBJ2-5; tentatively, D is TRBD1 or TRBD2 (5 bases each). The CDR3 has 14 residues. V lost 3 bases and J 5 bases, leaving 13 bases between the germline ends. Germline V gene data show CDR1 as SGHTA and CDR2 as FQGNSA. The CDR3 protein is CASSFQGARETQYF. The CDR3 nucleotides are TGTGCCAGCAGCTTTCAGGGAGCCCGGGAGACCCAGTACTTC.

This clone showed up just once. The chain uses TRBV7-8 and TRBJ2-1; 10 bases line up with TRBD2. CDR3 length: 14 amino acids. Germline V gene sequence: CDR1 SGHVS, CDR2 FQNEAQ. Germline trimming cut 3 bases from V and 6 bases from J; bases unmatched to any gene: 2. CDR3 sequence (DNA): TGTGCCAGCAGCTTCGGACTAGCGGTCAATGAGCAGTTCTTC. This gives the protein CASSFGLAVNEQFF.

V gene TRBV2 combines with J gene TRBJ1-5; a possible D gene is TRBD1 (5 bases). This CDR3 is 15 amino acids long. V gave up 6 bases and J gave up 0 bases, with 12 bases separating them. The germline gives CDR1 SNHLY, CDR2 FYNNEI. This CDR3 reads CASSGTVNSNQPQHF. CDR3 DNA sequence: TGTGCCAGCAGCGGGACCGTTAATAGCAATCAGCCCCAGCATTTT.